This T cell receptor (beta chain) was captured by sequencing in a study of T cell responses to AZD1222 COVID-19 vaccine. Study findings and constraints: The peak T cell response came first, and repertoires were sampled only after it. Spike as a whole was targeted by vaccine-associated CD4 TCRs, dominant at 160-218 and 743-854. Targeting of unmutated variant regions was reportedly seen in nearly half of spike-specific TCRs.

Here immunoSEQ multiplex PCR was the method, and the copy in TCRdb shows in-frame clones only, minus some. This table has around 140,000 clones, 80% to 95% appearing once. Germline V gene sequence: CDR1 LNHDA, CDR2 SQIVND (reference sequence). The CDR3 runs to 15 residues. The V end lost 5 bases, the J end lost 4 bases, and 17 bases lay between the germline ends. Turning to this clone: Its antigen is as yet unknown.

J is TRBJ1-2 and V is TRBV19; D is perhaps TRBD1 (5 bases). The receptor was isolated from an adult in good health. The specimen comprised peripheral blood, sampled on day 0 of AZD1222 vaccination. Written as DNA, the CDR3 is TGTGCCAGTAGTCAAGCACAGGCCTCTTTCTATGGCTACACCTTC. Protein sequence: CASSQAQASFYGYTF.